This entry is about one T cell receptor beta chain. Its antigen is not identified. The data stem from a study of cytomegalovirus exposure and HLA in healthy donors. Study as a whole: There were approximately 81 million unique TCRs (from HLA-typed donors) in an early data release.

Researchers ran the PCR with 60 Vbeta and 13 Jbeta primers. Original data processing: In a later analysis, the count reached 76 million or so unique TCR beta chains, with 9 million to 11 million shared. Here immunoSEQ multiplex PCR was the method, and the copy in TCRdb shows in-frame clones only, minus some. The DNA was the basis for D and trimming; V, J and clone size are from that table. The sample consists of around 120,000 clones, over 65% of them appearing once. The germline CDR1 and CDR2 sequences are SGHTA and FQGNSA. Trimming stripped 3 bases from V and 0 bases from J, with 6 bases between. The CDR3 length is 14 residues. Study-wide findings and caveats: 16,951 TCR beta sequences were associated with HLA alleles at 0.05 false discovery rate in a later analysis.

This chain uses TRBV7-2 with TRBJ1-3, with D unresolved. The sample consisted of PBMCs. The sequence was collected from a woman aged 30 to 39 in good health and CMV-seropositive. CDR3 protein: CASSLENSGNTIYF. DNA of the CDR3: TGTGCCAGCAGCTTGGAGAACTCTGGAAACACCATATATTTT.